Below are 21 T cell receptor beta chains sequenced from a single sample in a study of blood T cell repertoires in COVID-19. The protocol was immunoSEQ multiplex PCR, while the TCRdb copy is restricted to in-frame clones and leaves out a portion. The sample shows fewer than 60,000 clones, about four fifths of them seen only once. Sequencing was done on a sample of peripheral blood. Receptors were obtained from a man between 65 and 79 years old with active COVID-19.

This rearrangement joins TRBV5-1 to TRBJ2-1, with D tentatively TRBD1 (6 bases). With 4 bases removed from V and 5 bases from J, the gap between germline ends came to 16 bases. The CDR3 consists of 15 residues. Looked up from germline, CDR1 is SGHRS and CDR2 is YFSETQ. The CDR3 loop is CASSPGGTLNNEQFF. The DNA of the CDR3 is TGCGCCAGCAGCCCGGGTGGGACATTGAACAATGAGCAGTTCTTC.

The chain carries TRBV6-1 and TRBJ1-2, with TRBD1 identical over 9 bases. CDR3 length: 14 amino acids. Germline CDR1 is MNHNS and CDR2 is SASEGT. The V and J ends lost 3 bases and 4 bases, in that order; junction bases with no gene match: 3. The CDR3 reads CASSDRGQGYGYTF. The CDR3 coding sequence is TGTGCCAGCAGTGATAGGGGACAGGGCTATGGCTACACCTTC.

The chain combines TRBV5-4 with TRBJ1-2; 8 nucleotides agree with TRBD1. CDR1 SGHNT and CDR2 YYREEE come from the germline V gene (reference sequence). The CDR3 has 14 amino acids. Trimming removed 0 bases from V and 6 bases from J; junction bases left unmatched: 4. This chain's CDR3 is CASSLGGQVDGYTF. CDR3 nucleotides: TGTGCCAGCAGCTTGGGGGGACAGGTGGATGGCTACACCTTC.

This sequence joins TRBV7-9 and TRBJ1-5; no reliable D call. The CDR3 sequence is 17 residues long. Germline V gene lookup returns CDR1 SEHNR and CDR2 FQNEAQ (reference sequence). The V end lost 1 base, the J end lost 2 bases, and 15 bases lay between the germline ends. CDR3 sequence: CASSLGRGTRGNQPQHF. CDR3 sequence (DNA): TGTGCCAGCAGCTTAGGGCGCGGCACCCGAGGCAATCAGCCCCAGCATTTT.

The rearrangement links TRBV7-2 to TRBJ2-2; TRBD1 agrees at 7 bases. The CDR3 extends over 15 amino acids. Germline loops: CDR1 SGHTA, CDR2 FQGNSA. Trimming cost V 5 bases and J 5 bases; bases outside gene matches: 8. The CDR3 DNA reads TGTGCCAGCAGCCTACGACAGGGCGGGACCGGGGAGCTGTTTTTT. This gives the protein CASSLRQGGTGELFF.

As regards this clone: The germline gene is not matched at one end of the junction; a read error may be the cause. V and J are TRBV7-7 and TRBJ2-3; D gene unclear. Germline-derived CDR1 and CDR2 are SSHAT and FNYEAQ (reference sequence). This CDR3 has 14 residues. In nucleotides, the CDR3 is TGTGCTAGCAGCCCGCGTTTGGGCACAGATACGCAGTATTTT. This sequence encodes CASSPRLGTDTQYF.

The chain employs TRBV6-5 and TRBJ2-5, with a weak D call TRBD1 (6 bases). The germline V and J ends were trimmed by 5 bases and 2 bases, with 12 bases remaining between them. CDR1 MNHEY and CDR2 SVGAGI come from the germline V gene. CDR3 length: 14 amino acids. The CDR3 sequence: CASSPGTIQETQYF. The CDR3 nucleotides are TGTGCCAGCAGTCCCGGGACAATACAAGAGACCCAGTACTTC.

The V and J genes are TRBV21-1 and TRBJ2-2; whether TRBD1, the table's D call, matches the DNA was not checked. TRBV21-1 is a known pseudogene. CDR3 size: 16 residues. The CDR3, as DNA: TGTGCCAGCAGCACCTGGGACAGGGGCCACACCGGGGAGCTGTTTTTT. Its protein is CASSTWDRGHTGELFF.

The chain uses TRBV6-5 and TRBJ1-1, with D possibly matching TRBD1 (5 bases). The V end lost 7 bases, the J end lost 3 bases, and 15 bases lay between the germline ends. Germline CDR1 is MNHEY and CDR2 is SVGAGI. CDR3 length equals 14 residues. DNA for the CDR3: TGTGCCAGCACGTCTCTATCGGGGGACACTGAAGCTTTCTTT. This sequence encodes CASTSLSGDTEAFF.

The V gene is TRBV5-4, the J gene TRBJ2-7, with D possibly being TRBD2 (5 bases). There are 13 residues in the CDR3. Germline V CDR1 and CDR2: SGHNT, YYREEE (reference sequence). The V end lost 4 bases, the J end lost 0 bases, and 8 bases lay between the germline ends. The CDR3 loop is CASSAGSSYEQYF. CDR3 nucleotide sequence: TGTGCCAGCAGCGCGGGCTCCTCCTACGAGCAGTACTTC. The entire variable domain, with the rest obtained from reference TRBV5-4 and TRBJ2-7, is as follows: ETGVTQSPTHLIKTRGQQVTLRCSSQSGHNTVSWYQQALGQGPQFIFQYYREEENGRGNFPPRFSGLQFPNYSSELNVNALELDDSALYLCASSAGSSYEQYFGPGTRLTVT.

This chain connects TRBV7-9 to TRBJ1-2; no firm D call. This CDR3 spans 11 amino acids. Germline-derived CDR1 and CDR2 are SEHNR and FQNEAQ (reference sequence). V dropped 5 bases and J dropped 2 bases, with 3 bases sitting between them. CDR3 sequence (DNA): TGTGCCAGCAGCCGGAACTATGGCTACACCTTC. Protein sequence: CASSRNYGYTF.

This chain uses TRBV18 with TRBJ2-7; tentatively, D is TRBD1 (5 bases). V lost 2 bases to trimming and J lost 4 bases, with 9 bases between them. The germline V gene has CDR1 KGHSH and CDR2 LQKENI. This CDR3 is built from 13 residues. The CDR3 sequence: CASSPNRRYEQYF. The CDR3 DNA sequence: TGTGCCAGCTCACCAAACAGGAGATACGAGCAGTACTTC.

This chain joins TRBV18 and TRBJ1-3; a weak D match, TRBD1 (6 bases). The CDR3 has 15 residues. Germline V gene lookup returns CDR1 KGHSH and CDR2 LQKENI. Deletions cut 2 bases from V and 0 bases from J, with 8 bases between. This chain's CDR3 is CASSPGQSSGNTIYF. The CDR3 bases are TGTGCCAGCTCACCAGGACAGAGCTCTGGAAACACCATATATTTT.

The chain couples TRBV19 to TRBJ1-2; TRBD1 agrees at 8 bases. CDR3 length: 15 amino acids. The V gene's germline CDR1 is LNHDA and CDR2 SQIVND (reference sequence). V was clipped by 2 bases and J by 6 bases; unmatched bases: 8. The CDR3 loop is CASSIIGQGQNGYTF. CDR3 DNA: TGTGCCAGTAGTATAATTGGACAGGGACAGAATGGCTACACCTTC. The full variable domain, with the rest looked up from reference TRBV19 and TRBJ1-2, is DGGITQSPKYLFRKEGQNVTLSCEQNLNHDAMYWYRQDPGQGLRLIYYSQIVNDFQKGDIAEGYSVSREKKESFPLTVTSAQKNPTAFYLCASSIIGQGQNGYTFGSGTRLTVV.

The rearrangement links TRBV7-9 to TRBJ1-1; 7 nucleotides align to TRBD1. Per germline, CDR1 SEHNR and CDR2 FQNEAQ (reference sequence). The CDR3 runs 14 residues. The ends lost 5 bases at V and 0 bases at J; junction bases unmatched: 3. CDR3 loop: CASSTGQLNTEAFF. The CDR3 DNA sequence: TGTGCCAGCAGCACGGGACAGTTGAACACTGAAGCTTTCTTT.

The J gene is TRBJ2-7, the V gene TRBV19; 9 bases agree with TRBD1. Germline V gene lookup returns CDR1 LNHDA and CDR2 SQIVND (reference sequence). V lost 5 bases to trimming and J lost 1 base; unmatched junction nucleotides: 6. The length of the CDR3 is 15 residues. DNA of the CDR3: TGTGCCAGTAGTTTGGGACAGGGTAGGTCCTACGAGCAGTACTTC. It specifies CASSLGQGRSYEQYF.

The J gene is TRBJ1-2, the V gene TRBV5-1; the D is unclear. The CDR3 totals 12 residues. V was trimmed by 5 bases and J by 4 bases, leaving 9 bases between them. Germline-derived CDR1 and CDR2 are SGHRS and YFSETQ. The CDR3, as DNA: TGCGCCAGCAGGGACGGGGTCTATGGCTACACCTTC. Amino acid sequence: CASRDGVYGYTF. Based on the CDR3 plus reference TRBV5-1 and TRBJ1-2, the full variable domain is KAGVTQTPRYLIKTRGQQVTLSCSPISGHRSVSWYQQTPGQGLQFLFEYFSETQRNKGNFPGRFSGRQFSNSRSEMNVSTLELGDSALYLCASRDGVYGYTFGSGTRLTVV.

V usage is TRBV7-2 and J usage is TRBJ2-1; 9 bases are a match to TRBD2. V shed 3 bases, J shed 9 bases, and the junction held 9 bases outside the gene matches. CDR1 SGHTA and CDR2 FQGNSA come from the germline V gene. The CDR3 runs 15 residues. CDR3 sequence: CASSLDWRGGREQFF. CDR3 bases: TGTGCCAGCAGCTTGGACTGGCGGGGGGGACGTGAGCAGTTCTTC.

This chain joins TRBV14 and TRBJ2-3, with 7 nucleotides matching TRBD1. The CDR3 has 15 residues. V trimming: 4 bases; J trimming: 1 base; junction bases outside the gene matches: 5. CDR1 is SGHDN and CDR2 is FVKESK in the germline V gene. The CDR3 nucleotides read TGTGCCAGCAGCCCAATTGACAGGGGCACAGATACGCAGTATTTT. This translates into CASSPIDRGTDTQYF.

The chain employs TRBV12-3 or TRBV12-4 and TRBJ2-7, with D perhaps TRBD1 (5 bases). The CDR3 runs to 13 residues. V lost 2 bases and J lost 5, with 10 bases in between. The CDR3 is CASSLLRGDEQYF. As DNA, the CDR3 is TGTGCCAGCAGTTTATTAAGGGGTGACGAGCAGTACTTC.

The chain links TRBV6-2 or TRBV6-3 to TRBJ2-2; tentatively, D is TRBD2 (6 bases). With 6 bases removed from V and 7 bases from J, the gap between germline ends came to 15 bases. This CDR3 has 14 amino acids. The germline V gene has CDR1 MNHEY and CDR2 SVGEGT. This chain's CDR3 is CASSHLRRDGELFF. The CDR3 coding sequence is TGTGCCAGCAGCCACCTGAGGAGGGACGGGGAGCTGTTTTTT.